One and the same sample provided the 18 T cell receptor beta chains below, sequenced in a study of identical twins. TCRdb re-analysed the 5' RACE reads in MiXCR, keeping a single row per CDR3 protein. Here the sample spans 200,000 to 300,000 distinct CDR3 sequences, approximately 10% being singletons. The specimen sequenced was memory T cells sorted from blood. The receptors were gathered from a middle-aged man in good health.

The chain recombines TRBV28 with TRBJ2-1; 7 bases map to TRBD2. V dropped 6 bases and J dropped 4; count of bases not matched to a gene: 6. The germline V gene encodes CDR1 MDHEN and CDR2 SYDVKM. This CDR3 contains 14 residues. As DNA, the CDR3 is TGTGCCAGCAGGCCACGACTAGCTTACAATGAGCAGTTCTTC. This translates into CASRPRLAYNEQFF.

This clonotype was detected many times. The CDR3 DNA is TGCAGTGCCGTACAGGGGCGAAACACCATATATTTT. Its translation is CSAVQGRNTIYF. The chain is built from TRBV20-1 and TRBJ1-3, with TRBD1 matching over 7 bases. V dropped 6 bases and J dropped 5; count of bases not matched to a gene: 4. The CDR3 spans 12 residues. The germline gives CDR1 DFQATT, CDR2 SNEGSKA (reference sequence).

In its sample, this clonotype was seen many times. The chain recombines TRBV20-1 with TRBJ1-5; D might be TRBD1 (5 bases). Trimming cost V 6 bases and J 2 bases, with 20 bases left between them. Germline V lookup: CDR1 DFQATT, CDR2 SNEGSKA (reference sequence). This CDR3 region has 16 residues. In DNA, the CDR3 is TGCAGTGCCCGCATCGTTCGGGACGAAGGCAATCAGCCCCAGCATTTT. Translating it yields CSARIVRDEGNQPQHF.

The chain recombines TRBV12-3 or TRBV12-4 with TRBJ2-2; TRBD1 or TRBD2 may be the D gene (7 bases each). The CDR3 is 19 residues long. The V gene lost 5 bases and the J gene lost 4 bases, with 26 bases spanning the gap. The CDR3 DNA reads as TGTGCCAGCAGTCCCCTGACAGGGCGAGGCGGGGGTGTCACCGGGGAGCTGTTTTTT. Protein product: CASSPLTGRGGGVTGELFF.

The table lists this clonotype with many counts. The gene calls are TRBV28 and TRBJ2-2, with 8 bases matching TRBD1. Unmatched junction bases numbered 6, after V lost 7 bases and J lost 5 bases. The CDR3 has 14 residues. Germline CDR1 is MDHEN and CDR2 is SYDVKM. The CDR3, as DNA: TGTGCCAGCAAACTTACAGGGGGTACCGGGGAGCTGTTTTTT. This translates into CASKLTGGTGELFF.

This clonotype has ten or more counts. The CDR3 protein is CAISESMEIANYGYTF. In DNA form, the CDR3 reads TGTGCCATCAGTGAGTCAATGGAGATCGCTAACTATGGCTACACCTTC. V gene TRBV10-3 combines with J gene TRBJ1-2, with D unclear. CDR1 is ENHRY, CDR2 SYGVKD, per germline. This CDR3 spans 16 amino acids. Between the trimmed V and J ends, which lost 0 bases and 0 bases, there was a span of 11 bases.

This clonotype appeared a few times. The chain carries TRBV12-3 or TRBV12-4 and TRBJ1-3; D gene uncertain. The germline V and J ends were trimmed by 6 bases and 4 bases, with 13 bases remaining between them. This CDR3 contains 14 residues. The CDR3 DNA sequence: TGTGCCAGCAGACCCCGGGAGACCGGAAACACCATATATTTT. Translation gives CASRPRETGNTIYF.

The rearrangement joins TRBV9 to TRBJ2-3; 9 positions agree with TRBD2. The CDR3 is 16 residues long. Trimming removed 2 bases from V and 6 bases from J; junction bases left unmatched: 10. CDR1 SGDLS and CDR2 YYNGEE come from the germline V gene. The CDR3 loop reads CASSVFSGSAGDTQYF. In DNA form, the CDR3 reads TGTGCCAGCAGCGTGTTTAGCGGGAGCGCCGGGGATACGCAGTATTTT.

A few counts support this clonotype. V gene TRBV5-1 combines with J gene TRBJ2-3, with D hard to call. The V gene's germline CDR1 is SGHRS and CDR2 YFSETQ. The CDR3 length is 15 residues. Trimming cost V 0 bases and J 3 bases, with 11 bases left between them. The CDR3 nucleotides are TGCGCCAGCAGCTTGGTTTCGGAAGTAACAGATACGCAGTATTTT. Its translation is CASSLVSEVTDTQYF. The full variable domain, in which reference TRBV5-1 and TRBJ2-3 provide the parts outside the CDR3, is KAGVTQTPRYLIKTRGQQVTLSCSPISGHRSVSWYQQTPGQGLQFLFEYFSETQRNKGNFPGRFSGRQFSNSRSEMNVSTLELGDSALYLCASSLVSEVTDTQYFGPGTRLTVL.

By share, this clonotype counts as medium-sized. The chain couples TRBV28 to TRBJ1-4; D is ambiguous. The germline V gene encodes CDR1 MDHEN and CDR2 SYDVKM. This CDR3 is built from 15 residues. Trimming cost V 3 bases and J 0 bases, with 8 bases left between them. CDR3 in amino acids: CASSFRSATNEKLFF. The CDR3 DNA reads as TGTGCCAGCAGTTTCAGGTCGGCAACTAATGAAAAACTGTTTTTT.

Many counts were recorded for this clonotype. J is TRBJ2-1 and V is TRBV11-2; 8 nucleotides align to TRBD2. The length of the CDR3 is 12 residues. V lost 6 bases, J lost 5 bases, and 0 bases stayed unmatched. The germline gives CDR1 SGHAT, CDR2 FQNNGV. CDR3 protein: CASRTSDNEQFF. In nucleotides, the CDR3 is TGTGCCAGCAGGACTAGCGACAATGAGCAGTTCTTC.

This clonotype was detected a few times. The V call is TRBV12-3 or TRBV12-4, the J call TRBJ1-4; no reliable D call. The V end lost 6 bases, the J end lost 8 bases, and 19 bases lay between the germline ends. The CDR3 runs 15 residues. In DNA form, the CDR3 reads TGTGCCAGCAGCCCCCCGGGGAGCCGGAGGGAAAAACTGTTTTTT. It specifies CASSPPGSRREKLFF.

This clonotype has at least ten counts. The chain employs TRBV4-1 and TRBJ2-5; D is uncertain. V lost 4 bases, J lost 3 bases, and 9 bases lay in between. Germline V gene sequence: CDR1 MGHRA, CDR2 YSYEKL. The CDR3 has 13 amino acids. CDR3 in DNA: TGCGCCAGCAGCCCCTCCACCGAAGAGACCCAGTACTTC. Translating gives CASSPSTEETQYF.

This clonotype was counted many times. CDR3 loop: CASSPAGRTGFTGANVLTF. Here the CDR3 DNA reads TGTGCCAGCAGCCCGGCCGGACGGACAGGATTTACTGGGGCCAACGTCCTGACTTTC. The rearrangement links TRBV12-3 or TRBV12-4 to TRBJ2-6, with 7 bases matching TRBD1. V was pared by 6 bases and J by 2 bases, with 16 bases of the junction left unmatched. The CDR3 loop spans 19 amino acids.

V gene TRBV7-2 combines with J gene TRBJ1-2; D not resolved. Germline V CDR1 and CDR2: SGHTA, FQGNSA. This CDR3 spans 14 amino acids. Between the trimmed V and J ends, which lost 5 bases and 4 bases, there was a span of 14 bases. Here the CDR3 DNA reads TGTGCCAGCAGCCCTCCCGCGAGTGTCTATGGCTACACCTTC. As protein: CASSPPASVYGYTF.

Of note for this clonotype: One base away lies a much larger clone, so this may be a sequencing read error. The chain recombines TRBV27 with TRBJ1-1; the match to TRBD1 covers 7 bases. V shed 7 bases and J 2 bases; nucleotides not matched to a gene: 10. CDR1 is MNHEY and CDR2 is SMNVEV in the germline V gene (reference sequence). CDR3 size: 15 residues. The CDR3 DNA follows: TGTGCCAGCATTTTTCATGACAGGGCAAACACTGAAGCTTTCTTT. This encodes CASIFHDRANTEAFF.

This clonotype was seen repeatedly, ten times or more. The V call is TRBV7-6, the J call TRBJ2-1; possibly TRBD2 for D (5 bases). Trimming left V 5 bases short and J 6 bases short, with 17 bases between. The CDR3 runs 15 residues. Per germline, CDR1 SGHVS and CDR2 FNYEAQ. The CDR3 DNA sequence: TGTGCCAGCAGCCCGTCCGGGGTCTACCCCAATGAGCAGTTCTTC. It codes for CASSPSGVYPNEQFF.

V is TRBV4-1 and J is TRBJ2-2, with 10 bases matching TRBD2. The CDR3 spans 18 residues. With 1 base clipped from V and 3 bases from J, the junction kept 8 bases outside the gene matches. CDR1 MGHRA and CDR2 YSYEKL come from the germline V gene. The CDR3: CASSQAPSGRTDTGELFF. The CDR3 bases are TGCGCCAGCAGCCAAGCCCCTAGCGGGAGAACGGACACCGGGGAGCTGTTTTTT.